This passage covers 30 T cell receptor beta chains from one sample sequenced in a study of spatial heterogeneity in lung cancer. TCRdb called the 5' RACE reads again in MiXCR, with one record for every CDR3 protein. The sample has approximately 6,300 distinct CDR3 sequences; roughly 8% are singletons. Time point: sample taken at primary tumor resection. The sample consisted of normal lung tissue next to the tumor, taken at surgery. The receptors were sampled from a female donor with early-stage non-small cell lung cancer.

This chain connects TRBV5-4 to TRBJ2-3, with 7 bases fitting TRBD1. The CDR3 spans 15 residues. CDR1 and CDR2 (germline): SGHNT, YYREEE (reference sequence). V lost 0 bases to trimming and J lost 2 bases; unmatched junction nucleotides: 3. The CDR3 loop is CASSLEGAYTDTQYF. The DNA for the CDR3 is TGTGCCAGCAGCTTGGAGGGGGCCTACACAGATACGCAGTATTTT.

This clonotype was detected many times. J is TRBJ1-1 and V is TRBV18; D call uncertain. This CDR3 has 12 residues. The V gene's germline CDR1 is KGHSH and CDR2 LQKENI. Trimming took off 2 bases at V and 6 bases at J, with 7 bases between the two ends. CDR3 nucleotides: TGTGCCAGCTCACCAGGGATTTCTGAAGCTTTCTTT. Amino acids: CASSPGISEAFF.

This clonotype was counted between two and nine times. The V and J genes are TRBV19 and TRBJ2-2; D uncertain. V was clipped by 7 bases and J by 6 bases, with 6 bases between them. The germline V gene encodes CDR1 LNHDA and CDR2 SQIVND (reference sequence). The CDR3 has 11 amino acids. The CDR3 is CASNNAGELFF. For the CDR3, the DNA is TGTGCCAGTAATAACGCCGGGGAGCTGTTTTTT.

This clonotype ranks as medium-sized. The chain uses TRBV20-1 and TRBJ2-1, with 8 bases fitting TRBD2. This CDR3 is 14 amino acids long. After removal of 6 bases from V and 6 bases from J, the junction contained 10 bases not matched to a gene. Germline loops: CDR1 DFQATT, CDR2 SNEGSKA (reference sequence). The CDR3 loop reads CSAPRGLVSNEQFF. The CDR3 DNA is TGCAGTGCCCCCCGGGGACTAGTTAGCAATGAGCAGTTCTTC.

The V and J genes are TRBV27 and TRBJ1-6; D is possibly TRBD1 (5 bases). The V gene's germline CDR1 is MNHEY and CDR2 SMNVEV (reference sequence). Trimming took off 6 bases at V and 7 bases at J, with 13 bases between the two ends. The CDR3 totals 14 residues. In DNA form, the CDR3 reads TGTGCCAGCAGCCTCAGACAGCTCAATTCACCCCTCCACTTT. Translated, it gives CASSLRQLNSPLHF.

This clonotype has a count of ten or more. CDR3 sequence (DNA): TGTGCCAGCAGAAGAGACAGGGGCCAAGAGACCCAGTACTTC. Protein: CASRRDRGQETQYF. The chain links TRBV6-2 or TRBV6-3 to TRBJ2-5, with 8 bases identical to TRBD1. Trimming cost V 6 bases and J 1 base; bases outside gene matches: 4. Germline CDR1 is MNHEY and CDR2 is SVGEGT. The CDR3 length is 14 residues.

This clonotype is judged medium-sized. This chain connects TRBV7-2 to TRBJ2-7; D unresolved. Trimming took 0 bases from V and 4 from J, leaving 16 bases between them. The CDR3 is made up of 16 amino acids. Germline-derived CDR1 and CDR2 are SGHTA and FQGNSA. This CDR3 is CASSLASTQRSYEQYF. In nucleotides, the CDR3 is TGTGCCAGCAGCTTAGCGTCTACCCAACGGTCTTACGAGCAGTACTTC.

The table lists this clonotype with a few counts. The CDR3 sequence: CASSAYRGPGELFF. Here the CDR3 DNA reads TGTGCCAGCAGCGCCTACAGGGGGCCCGGGGAGCTGTTTTTT. The chain carries TRBV7-8 and TRBJ2-2; 9 positions match TRBD1. Germline values: CDR1 SGHVS, CDR2 FQNEAQ. The CDR3 runs 14 residues. V lost 5 bases to trimming and J lost 6 bases; unmatched junction nucleotides: 4.

On this clonotype: This may be a read error: a much more frequent sequence differs by one nucleotide. The gene calls are TRBV7-2 and TRBJ2-1, with D hard to call. The CDR3 covers 15 residues. In germline, CDR1 is SGHTA, CDR2 FQGNSA. This CDR3 reads CASSLGIGPYKEQFF. The CDR3 bases are TGTGCCAGCAGCTTAGGGATAGGGCCCTACAAAGAGCAGTTCTTC.

This clonotype was counted ten times or more. The chain has TRBV3-1 and TRBJ1-4, with TRBD1 matching over 11 bases. Germline CDR1 and CDR2: LGHDT and YNNKEL (reference sequence). The CDR3 extends over 14 amino acids. V lost 3 bases and J lost 8; bases outside the gene matches: 2. The CDR3 DNA reads TGTGCCAGCAGCCATGGGACAGGGGGAGAAAAACTGTTTTTT. Its translation: CASSHGTGGEKLFF. The variable domain in full, completed from reference TRBV3-1 and TRBJ1-4, reads DTAVSQTPKYLVTQMGNDKSIKCEQNLGHDTMYWYKQDSKKFLKIMFSYNNKELIINETVPNRFSPKSPDKAHLNLHINSLELGDSAVYFCASSHGTGGEKLFFGSGTQLSVL.

This clonotype was counted only a few times. V usage is TRBV20-1 and J usage is TRBJ2-7; tentatively, D is TRBD2 (6 bases). Trimming took off 3 bases at V and 3 bases at J, with 12 bases between the two ends. The CDR3 totals 13 residues. Germline CDR1 is DFQATT and CDR2 is SNEGSKA (reference sequence). CDR3 coding DNA: TGCAGTGCTAGGCGGGGATTCCTCTACGAGCAGTACTTC. It encodes CSARRGFLYEQYF.

Of note for this clonotype: A read error may be the cause here, since a much bigger clone is one base away. The DNA for the CDR3 is TGCATTGCTAAGGGGGGGGCAGAGACCCAGTACTTC. It specifies CIAKGGAETQYF. The chain uses TRBV20-1 and TRBJ2-5, with D tentatively TRBD2 (7 bases). CDR1 is DFQATT and CDR2 is SNEGSKA in the germline V gene (reference sequence). CDR3 length equals 12 residues.

In its sample, this clonotype was seen a few times. The chain is built from TRBV4-1 and TRBJ2-7; D is ambiguous. This CDR3 spans 13 amino acids. The ends were cut back, 4 bases at V and 3 bases at J, with 10 bases in the middle. Germline loops: CDR1 MGHRA, CDR2 YSYEKL. The CDR3, as DNA: TGCGCCAGCAGCCCGAGACCAGACTACGAGCAGTACTTC. The encoded protein is CASSPRPDYEQYF.

The genes are TRBV20-1 and TRBJ2-7; 10 positions agree with TRBD2. The CDR3 is 15 residues long. CDR1 is DFQATT, CDR2 SNEGSKA, per germline (reference sequence). V lost 3 bases to trimming and J lost 0 bases; unmatched junction nucleotides: 5. CDR3 protein: CSASPWTSGSYEQYF. CDR3 bases: TGCAGTGCTAGCCCTTGGACTAGCGGCTCCTACGAGCAGTACTTC.

This clonotype is medium-sized. The J gene is TRBJ1-2, the V gene TRBV3-1; possibly TRBD1 for D (5 bases). The V gene lost 4 bases and the J gene lost 5 bases, with 17 bases spanning the gap. The CDR3 is 15 amino acids. From germline, CDR1 is LGHDT and CDR2 YNNKEL (reference sequence). In DNA, the CDR3 is TGTGCCAGCAGCCCGCCAGGGATTTCGTGGTATGGCTACACCTTC. This translates into CASSPPGISWYGYTF.

This clonotype has more than one count but fewer than ten. The chain carries TRBV7-8 and TRBJ1-1, with D uncertain. The ends were cut back, 1 base at V and 5 bases at J, with 17 bases in the middle. The CDR3 sequence is 16 residues long. Germline values: CDR1 SGHVS, CDR2 FQNEAQ. The CDR3 coding sequence is TGTGCCAGCAGCTTAGGTAGTCGGTTATCCGGGACTGAAGCTTTCTTT. Encoded protein: CASSLGSRLSGTEAFF.

By share, this clonotype ranks as medium-sized. This rearrangement joins TRBV7-2 to TRBJ1-2; TRBD1 might be the D (5 bases). The germline V gene has CDR1 SGHTA and CDR2 FQGNSA. The V end lost 2 bases, the J end lost 4 bases, and 8 bases lay between the germline ends. The CDR3 has 13 residues. The CDR3 DNA follows: TGTGCCAGCAGCTTATTAGACAGCTATGGCTACACCTTC. Translating gives CASSLLDSYGYTF.

Judged by abundance, this clonotype is medium-sized (0.01 to 0.1%). The chain has TRBV27 and TRBJ1-2; TRBD1 matches 9 bases. CDR1 and CDR2 (germline): MNHEY, SMNVEV (reference sequence). Unmatched junction bases numbered 9, after V lost 5 bases and J lost 2 bases. The CDR3 is 16 amino acids. The CDR3 here is CASSPLDRGKNYGYTF. CDR3 in DNA: TGTGCCAGCAGTCCTCTCGACAGGGGGAAAAACTATGGCTACACCTTC.

Turning to this clonotype: A read error may be the cause here, since a much bigger clone is one base away. The chain joins TRBV4-2 to TRBJ1-6; D call uncertain. The CDR3 spans 14 residues. CDR1 and CDR2 (germline): LGHNA, YNFKEQ. Trimming took 1 base from V and 9 from J, leaving 10 bases between them. The DNA of the CDR3 is TGTGCCAGCAGCCAAGGTCAGGAGATTTCACCCCTCCACTTT. It translates to CASSQGQEISPLHF.

This clonotype is medium-sized (0.01 to 0.1%) in the sample. The gene calls are TRBV28 and TRBJ1-2, with D unresolved. The CDR3 extends over 13 amino acids. V lost 2 bases, J lost 5 bases, and 9 bases lay in between. Germline V gene sequence: CDR1 MDHEN, CDR2 SYDVKM. CDR3 nucleotide sequence: TGTGCCAGCAGTTTAGGGCCAAAATATGGCTACACCTTC. This translates into CASSLGPKYGYTF.

This clonotype rates as medium-sized. The J gene is TRBJ1-6, the V gene TRBV6-6; D uncertain. Per the germline V gene, CDR1 is MNHNY and CDR2 is SVGAGI (reference sequence). This CDR3 comprises 16 residues. V was clipped by 2 bases and J by 0 bases, with 8 bases between them. The CDR3 nucleotides are TGTGCCAGCAGTTACCCCCGGTCCTCCTATAATTCACCCCTCCACTTT. Amino acids: CASSYPRSSYNSPLHF.

This clonotype was seen at least ten times. This rearrangement joins TRBV7-6 to TRBJ2-7; D remains unclear. The germline V and J ends were trimmed by 5 bases and 3 bases, with 8 bases remaining between them. The CDR3 is 12 amino acids. From germline, CDR1 is SGHVS and CDR2 FNYEAQ. This CDR3 reads CASSDDIYEQYF. The CDR3 nucleotides read TGTGCCAGCAGCGACGACATCTACGAGCAGTACTTC.

This clonotype counts as medium-sized (0.01 to 0.1%). The rearrangement joins TRBV6-5 to TRBJ1-5, with TRBD1 matching over 8 bases. Germline-derived CDR1 and CDR2 are MNHEY and SVGAGI. The CDR3 is made up of 16 amino acids. Trimming cost V 1 base and J 7 bases; bases outside gene matches: 9. CDR3 sequence reads: CASSYLPLDRGQPQHF. CDR3 in DNA: TGTGCCAGCAGTTACTTACCGCTTGACAGGGGACAGCCCCAGCATTTT.

This rearrangement joins TRBV9 to TRBJ2-3; D is uncertain. Per the germline V gene, CDR1 is SGDLS and CDR2 is YYNGEE. This CDR3 contains 14 residues. Between the trimmed V and J ends, which lost 0 bases and 0 bases, there was a span of 5 bases. CDR3 nucleotides: TGTGCCAGCAGCGTAGCGTCTAGCACAGATACGCAGTATTTT. Protein: CASSVASSTDTQYF.

To note about this clonotype: With a much larger clone just one base away, this may be a read error. The rearrangement uses TRBV20-1 and TRBJ1-1, with a tentative D call TRBD1 (5 bases). The CDR3 is made up of 15 amino acids. Germline CDR1 and CDR2: DFQATT and SNEGSKA (reference sequence). Here the CDR3 reads CSARDWGTQNTKAFF. Written as DNA, the CDR3 is TGCAGTGCTAGAGACTGGGGCACCCAGAACACTAAAGCTTTCTTT.

Within the sample, this clonotype is medium-sized. This rearrangement joins TRBV13 to TRBJ2-1, with 9 bases that match TRBD1. Germline CDR1 is PRHDT and CDR2 is FYEKMQ (reference sequence). CDR3 length equals 15 residues. Unmatched junction bases numbered 7, after V lost 6 bases and J lost 4 bases. The CDR3 bases are TGTGCCAGCAGTTCTCCGGGACAGGGATACAATGAGCAGTTCTTC. Amino acids: CASSSPGQGYNEQFF.

The chain combines TRBV5-4 with TRBJ2-5; D might be TRBD2 (5 bases). V lost 2 bases and J lost 5, with 10 bases in between. The CDR3 has 13 residues. The germline CDR1 and CDR2 sequences are SGHNT and YYREEE (reference sequence). The CDR3 coding sequence is TGTGCCAGCAGCTTCGTGGGAGACGAGACCCAGTACTTC. It translates to CASSFVGDETQYF.

The sample holds a few counts of this clonotype. The chain joins TRBV6-2 or TRBV6-3 to TRBJ1-1; D remains unclear. Per germline, CDR1 MNHEY and CDR2 SVGEGT. The V and J ends lost 7 bases and 0 bases respectively, with 9 bases between them. The CDR3 is made up of 13 amino acids. In nucleotides, the CDR3 is TGTGCCAGCACTATACACCTGAACACTGAAGCTTTCTTT. Encoded protein: CASTIHLNTEAFF.

Relative to its sample, this clonotype is medium-sized. The chain joins TRBV11-2 to TRBJ2-3; 12 bases are shared with TRBD2. This CDR3 has 17 amino acids. V was pared by 5 bases and J by 2 bases, with 8 bases of the junction left unmatched. The germline CDR1 and CDR2 sequences are SGHAT and FQNNGV. Here the CDR3 DNA reads TGTGCCAGCAGCCTCGGGACTAGCGGGTTTTACACAGATACGCAGTATTTT. Amino acid sequence: CASSLGTSGFYTDTQYF.

The chain employs TRBV7-9 and TRBJ1-4, with TRBD1 matching 7 bases. The J segment lost 2 bases and the V segment lost 5 bases, leaving 8 bases of the junction unmatched. Germline V gives CDR1 SEHNR, CDR2 FQNEAQ (reference sequence). CDR3 length equals 16 residues. CDR3 sequence (DNA): TGTGCCAGCAGCCGAGACAGGGAGATCACTAATGAAAAACTGTTTTTT. Translated: CASSRDREITNEKLFF.